The 11 T cell receptor beta chains below were found in one sample sequenced in a study of monozygotic twins with inflammatory bowel disease. From the 5' RACE reads, TCRdb lists one entry per CDR3 protein and no DNA. This table holds 110,000 or so distinct CDR3 sequences. Material for sequencing was blood. The receptor source for this set is a human donor with ulcerative colitis or Crohn's disease, or a healthy co-twin of an affected twin (not recorded which).

The chain uses TRBV20-1 and TRBJ1-1; TCRdb lists TRBD1, though no DNA is available to test this call. CDR1 DFQATT and CDR2 SNEGSKA come from the germline V gene (reference sequence). There are 15 residues in the CDR3. The CDR3 region is CSARDRGGLHTEAFF.

The chain is built from TRBV27 and TRBJ1-5; the TCRdb D gene call, TRBD1, has no DNA to confirm it. Germline lookup yields CDR1 MNHEY and CDR2 SMNVEV (reference sequence). The CDR3 is made up of 16 amino acids. The CDR3 is CASSPLGIGRNQPQHF.

The J gene is TRBJ2-3, the V gene TRBV20-1; the TCRdb D gene call, TRBD1, has no DNA to confirm it. The CDR3 contains 17 residues. In germline, CDR1 is DFQATT, CDR2 SNEGSKA (reference sequence). CDR3 in amino acids: CSARDAQESGYTDTQYF.

The V call is TRBV20-1, the J call TRBJ1-1. The CDR3 is made up of 14 amino acids. Germline values: CDR1 DFQATT, CDR2 SNEGSKA (reference sequence). CDR3 sequence: CSARIGPGNTEAFF.

The chain combines TRBV4-1 with TRBJ1-2; absent DNA, TCRdb's TRBD1 call cannot be checked. Germline CDR1 MGHRA, CDR2 YSYEKL. The CDR3 covers 13 residues. CDR3 protein: CASSQGQPGGYTF.

This chain links TRBV28 with TRBJ2-7; lacking DNA, the TRBD2 call made by TCRdb goes unchecked. The CDR3 is 16 amino acids. Germline lookup yields CDR1 MDHEN and CDR2 SYDVKM. The CDR3 protein is CASREPMPGGPYEQYF.

The V gene is TRBV5-1, the J gene TRBJ2-3. The CDR3 has 14 residues. Germline-derived CDR1 and CDR2 are SGHRS and YFSETQ. CDR3 region: CASSLYNSRDTQYF.

J is TRBJ2-3 and V is TRBV9; TCRdb's D gene call, TRBD1, goes unchecked for lack of DNA. Germline V gene data show CDR1 as SGDLS and CDR2 as YYNGEE. The CDR3 loop spans 13 amino acids. The CDR3 is CASSVQRGDTQYF.

V gene TRBV12-3 or TRBV12-4 combines with J gene TRBJ2-3; TCRdb's D gene call, TRBD1, goes unchecked for lack of DNA. The CDR3 extends over 15 amino acids. CDR3 amino acids: CASRDRGRLEDTQYF.

The chain carries TRBV6-1 and TRBJ2-1; TCRdb outputs TRBD2, but without DNA this stays unchecked. The germline gives CDR1 MNHNS, CDR2 SASEGT. This CDR3 is 12 amino acids long. The CDR3 spells CASSWERNEQFF.

The J gene is TRBJ2-3, the V gene TRBV10-3. The CDR3 has 13 amino acids. CDR1 and CDR2 (germline): ENHRY, SYGVKD. CDR3 sequence: CASGITPTDTQYF.